The 18 T cell receptor beta chains presented below share a single source sample, sequenced in a study of PD-L1 blockade in urothelial cancer. Time point noted: peripheral blood 6 weeks after treatment start. Method: immunoSEQ multiplex PCR; TCRdb's copy keeps in-frame clones and lacks some. The table shows approximately 110,000 clones, with 80% to 95% occurring only once. This sample comprised PBMCs, obtained around atezolizumab (anti-PD-L1) treatment. The source of these receptors is a man aged 60-69 years with urothelial cancer.

The chain carries TRBV18 and TRBJ2-3; 7 bases match TRBD2. With V trimmed by 0 bases and J by 0 bases, 3 bases remained unmatched. The CDR3 consists of 16 residues. The V gene's germline CDR1 is KGHSH and CDR2 LQKENI. CDR3 in DNA: TGTGCCAGCTCACCACCGAGCGGGGTTAGCACAGATACGCAGTATTTT. Protein sequence: CASSPPSGVSTDTQYF.

V is TRBV15 and J is TRBJ2-3; no firm D call. Trimming pared 6 bases from V and 2 bases from J, leaving 9 bases between. Germline lookup yields CDR1 LNHNV and CDR2 YYDKDF (reference sequence). The CDR3 has 13 residues. The CDR3 region has the DNA TGTGCCACCAGACCTCAGAACACAGATACGCAGTATTTT. It encodes CATRPQNTDTQYF.

This chain joins TRBV6-1 and TRBJ1-2; D not certain. The germline V and J ends were trimmed by 0 bases and 3 bases, with 14 bases remaining between them. This CDR3 is built from 16 residues. The germline V gene encodes CDR1 MNHNS and CDR2 SASEGT. The CDR3 protein is CASSEALITEYYGYTF. CDR3 DNA: TGTGCCAGCAGTGAAGCGCTAATCACAGAATACTATGGCTACACCTTC.

The chain has TRBV4-2 and TRBJ2-6; TRBD1 agrees at 8 bases. Germline assignment: CDR1 LGHNA and CDR2 YNFKEQ. The CDR3 spans 17 residues. Trimming cost V 5 bases and J 0 bases; bases outside gene matches: 6. The CDR3 region is CASSGQGIRSGANVLTF. The CDR3 DNA follows: TGTGCCAGCAGCGGACAGGGTATTCGCTCTGGGGCCAACGTCCTGACTTTC.

A single count supports this clone. The chain combines TRBV5-3 with TRBJ1-1; maybe TRBD1 (6 bases). TRBV5-3 is marked as an open reading frame, function uncertain. CDR3 length: 16 residues. Trimming shortened V by 4 bases and J by 1 base, and 17 bases separated the two germline ends. In nucleotides, the CDR3 is TGTGCCAGAAGCCACAACTGGACAGCCTCGAACACTGAAGCTTTCTTT. Protein product: CARSHNWTASNTEAFF.

The chain carries TRBV9 and TRBJ2-3; the D gene is possibly TRBD1 (6 bases). This CDR3 is 14 amino acids long. In germline, CDR1 is SGDLS, CDR2 YYNGEE. The V and J ends lost 3 bases and 6 bases respectively, with 14 bases between them. The CDR3 is CASSEDSLWDTQYF. The CDR3 DNA sequence: TGTGCCAGCAGCGAGGACAGCTTATGGGATACGCAGTATTTT.

The chain employs TRBV7-9 and TRBJ2-7; 8 bases fit TRBD2. This CDR3 has 15 residues. V lost 2 bases and J lost 4; bases outside the gene matches: 7. The germline V gene encodes CDR1 SEHNR and CDR2 FQNEAQ (reference sequence). CDR3 in amino acids: CASSLLVAGQYEQYF. The CDR3 coding sequence is TGTGCCAGCAGCTTATTGGTAGCGGGGCAGTACGAGCAGTACTTC. The variable domain in full, completed from reference TRBV7-9 and TRBJ2-7, reads DTGVSQNPRHKITKRGQNVTFRCDPISEHNRLYWYRQTLGQGPEFLTYFQNEAQLEKSRLLSDRFSAERPKGSFSTLEIQRTEQGDSAMYLCASSLLVAGQYEQYFGPGTRLTVT.

The V call is TRBV7-9, the J call TRBJ1-5; 7 bases are shared with TRBD1. Trimming removed 1 base from V and 4 bases from J; junction bases left unmatched: 10. CDR1 is SEHNR and CDR2 is FQNEAQ in the germline V gene (reference sequence). CDR3 length equals 17 residues. This chain's CDR3 is CASSLGIEGAGNQPQHF. CDR3 DNA sequence: TGTGCCAGCAGCTTAGGTATTGAGGGGGCCGGGAATCAGCCCCAGCATTTT.

DNA of the CDR3: TGCGCCAGCAGAGAGGCTAGCGGGATCGACGGGGAGCTGTTTTTT. Translation gives CASREASGIDGELFF. The gene calls are TRBV10-1 and TRBJ2-2, with TRBD2 matching over 9 bases. Losses at the gene ends were 6 bases for V and 7 bases for J; bases not matched to a gene: 9. Germline loops: CDR1 WNHNN, CDR2 SYGVQD (reference sequence). The CDR3 has 15 amino acids.

The V gene is TRBV19, the J gene TRBJ1-2; 8 bases match TRBD1. CDR3 size: 13 residues. Losses at the gene ends were 4 bases for V and 9 bases for J; bases not matched to a gene: 7. The germline CDR1 and CDR2 sequences are LNHDA and SQIVND (reference sequence). The CDR3 loop reads CASSTRDRPSYTF. CDR3 coding DNA: TGTGCCAGTAGTACCAGGGACAGGCCAAGCTACACCTTC.

This sequence joins TRBV10-1 and TRBJ2-1, with TRBD2 as a possible D gene (5 bases). V was clipped by 0 bases and J by 6 bases, with 9 bases between them. This CDR3 comprises 14 residues. Germline loops: CDR1 WNHNN, CDR2 SYGVQD (reference sequence). CDR3 in amino acids: CASSESRGSNEQFF. For the CDR3, the DNA is TGCGCCAGCAGTGAGTCACGGGGATCCAATGAGCAGTTCTTC.

The chain recombines TRBV9 with TRBJ1-6, with D uncertain. Per germline, CDR1 SGDLS and CDR2 YYNGEE. Trimming took off 0 bases at V and 7 bases at J, with 5 bases between the two ends. The CDR3 spans 13 residues. CDR3 sequence reads: CASSVAPNSPLHF. DNA of the CDR3: TGTGCCAGCAGCGTAGCTCCCAATTCACCCCTCCACTTT.

CDR3 sequence: CASIASSGGSPLHF. The CDR3 DNA sequence: TGTGCCAGCATTGCATCCTCGGGGGGCTCACCCCTCCACTTT. V is TRBV6-6 and J is TRBJ1-6, with D perhaps TRBD1 (6 bases). The CDR3 covers 14 residues. Per the germline V gene, CDR1 is MNHNY and CDR2 is SVGAGI (reference sequence). V was clipped by 7 bases and J by 10 bases, with 17 bases between them.

The chain combines TRBV19 with TRBJ1-2; 9 nucleotides align to TRBD1. CDR1 LNHDA and CDR2 SQIVND come from the germline V gene (reference sequence). V gave up 4 bases and J gave up 4 bases; unmatched junction bases: 7. CDR3 length: 15 residues. The CDR3 DNA follows: TGTGCCAGTAGTAAACCGGGACAGGGCTTCTATGGCTACACCTTC. Translating gives CASSKPGQGFYGYTF. The entire variable domain, with the rest obtained from reference TRBV19 and TRBJ1-2, is as follows: DGGITQSPKYLFRKEGQNVTLSCEQNLNHDAMYWYRQDPGQGLRLIYYSQIVNDFQKGDIAEGYSVSREKKESFPLTVTSAQKNPTAFYLCASSKPGQGFYGYTFGSGTRLTVV.

V and J are TRBV5-5 and TRBJ2-7, with TRBD1 identical over 9 bases. This CDR3 is 18 amino acids long. Germline trimming cut 0 bases from V and 2 bases from J; bases unmatched to any gene: 12. Germline V lookup: CDR1 SGHKS, CDR2 YYEKEE (reference sequence). CDR3 loop: CASSLAGTGFQAAYEQYF. The CDR3 coding sequence is TGTGCCAGCAGCTTGGCTGGGACAGGGTTTCAGGCGGCCTACGAGCAGTACTTC.

The rearrangement joins TRBV7-9 to TRBJ2-5; 10 bases line up with TRBD2. J was trimmed by 8 bases and V by 2 bases; bases with no gene match: 14. CDR3 size: 17 residues. The germline gives CDR1 SEHNR, CDR2 FQNEAQ (reference sequence). CDR3 in DNA: TGTGCCAGCAGCTTAACGTCCGGGACTAGCGCTTCCCGAACCCAGTACTTC. Protein sequence: CASSLTSGTSASRTQYF.

This chain links TRBV5-1 with TRBJ2-5; possibly TRBD2 for D (6 bases). CDR3 length equals 15 residues. CDR1 and CDR2 (germline): SGHRS, YFSETQ. V dropped 4 bases and J dropped 1 base, with 14 bases sitting between them. Here the CDR3 DNA reads TGCGCCAGCAGCCGTTCGGGGGACTCCCAAGAGACCCAGTACTTC. Amino acid sequence: CASSRSGDSQETQYF.

Here the CDR3 DNA reads TGCGCCAGCAGCTTGGAGGGTAGCGGGGAGCGGGAGACCCAGTACTTC. This sequence encodes CASSLEGSGERETQYF. The rearrangement joins TRBV5-1 to TRBJ2-5, with 8 bases identical to TRBD2. This CDR3 has 16 amino acids. Germline V gives CDR1 SGHRS, CDR2 YFSETQ. The junction had 9 bases not matched to a gene; V was cut back by 0 bases and J by 5 bases. The whole variable domain, filled in from reference TRBV5-1 and TRBJ2-5, reads KAGVTQTPRYLIKTRGQQVTLSCSPISGHRSVSWYQQTPGQGLQFLFEYFSETQRNKGNFPGRFSGRQFSNSRSEMNVSTLELGDSALYLCASSLEGSGERETQYFGPGTRLLVL.